These 15 T cell receptor beta chains were all obtained from the same sample, sequenced in a study of T cell responses to AZD1222 COVID-19 vaccine. Measured with immunoSEQ multiplex PCR; TCRdb has only the in-frame clones, and not every one. This sample has under 150,000 clones, with roughly 93% found just once. Sequences were derived from peripheral blood, sampled 28 days after the second AZD1222 dose. These receptors originate from an adult who received the AZD1222 COVID-19 vaccine.

This chain connects TRBV7-9 to TRBJ2-7; TRBD2 aligns across 12 bases. The CDR3 covers 17 residues. Germline V CDR1 and CDR2: SEHNR, FQNEAQ (reference sequence). V dropped 5 bases and J dropped 2; count of bases not matched to a gene: 10. The CDR3 loop reads CASSTGTSGQAAYEQYF. The CDR3 region has the DNA TGTGCCAGCAGCACCGGGACTAGCGGGCAAGCAGCCTACGAGCAGTACTTC.

The J gene is TRBJ1-2, the V gene TRBV5-1; TRBD1 matches at 7 bases. The CDR3 loop spans 13 amino acids. The junction had 4 bases not matched to a gene; V was cut back by 8 bases and J by 0 bases. CDR1 is SGHRS, CDR2 YFSETQ, per germline. In nucleotides, the CDR3 is TGCGCCAGTCAGGGGGGATCTAACTATGGCTACACCTTC. It encodes CASQGGSNYGYTF.

This clone has just a few counts. J is TRBJ2-1 and V is TRBV6-4; 9 bases match TRBD2. CDR1 and CDR2 from the germline V gene are MRHNA and SNTAGT. The V segment lost 5 bases and the J segment 6 bases; nucleotides outside the gene matches: 5. This CDR3 has 14 amino acids. The CDR3 loop reads CASSPGTSSNEQFF. The DNA for the CDR3 is TGTGCCAGCAGTCCCGGGACTAGCTCCAATGAGCAGTTCTTC.

This sequence joins TRBV2 and TRBJ1-2, with 8 nucleotides matching TRBD1. This CDR3 is 13 amino acids long. CDR1 and CDR2 from the germline V gene are SNHLY and FYNNEI. J lost 3 bases, V lost 7 bases, and 4 bases had no gene match. The CDR3 DNA reads as TGTGCCAGCACCCAGGACAGGGACTATGGCTACACCTTC. Its protein product is CASTQDRDYGYTF.

The chain joins TRBV14 to TRBJ2-3; tentatively, D is TRBD1 (6 bases). Looked up from germline, CDR1 is SGHDN and CDR2 is FVKESK. The CDR3 spans 15 residues. Trimming left V 3 bases short and J 0 bases short, with 10 bases between. CDR3 region: CASSHIGTSTDTQYF. CDR3 DNA sequence: TGTGCCAGCAGCCATATCGGGACAAGCACAGATACGCAGTATTTT. The full variable domain, its missing parts supplied by reference TRBV14 and TRBJ2-3, is EAGVTQFPSHSVIEKGQTVTLRCDPISGHDNLYWYRRVMGKEIKFLLHFVKESKQDESGMPNNRFLAERTGGTYSTLKVQPAELEDSGVYFCASSHIGTSTDTQYFGPGTRLTVL.

The chain is built from TRBV15 and TRBJ1-4; tentative D call: TRBD1 (5 bases). Looked up from germline, CDR1 is LNHNV and CDR2 is YYDKDF (reference sequence). The germline V and J ends were trimmed by 4 bases and 8 bases, with 20 bases remaining between them. The CDR3 runs 16 residues. The CDR3 DNA reads as TGTGCCACCAGCAAATCCGGGCAGGGACCTACCGAAAAACTGTTTTTT. Its translation: CATSKSGQGPTEKLFF.

The chain recombines TRBV5-4 with TRBJ2-5, with 11 bases lining up with TRBD2. Germline-derived CDR1 and CDR2 are SGHNT and YYREEE (reference sequence). The CDR3 contains 15 residues. J gave up 2 bases and V 3 bases, and 3 bases lay outside the gene matches. DNA of the CDR3: TGTGCCAGCAGCTCGGGACTAGCGGTACAAGAGACCCAGTACTTC. It encodes CASSSGLAVQETQYF.

This clone was seen once. The genes are TRBV9 and TRBJ2-3; 7 bases align to TRBD1. V lost 2 bases and J lost 1; bases outside the gene matches: 4. Germline V gene data show CDR1 as SGDLS and CDR2 as YYNGEE. The CDR3 covers 15 residues. DNA of the CDR3: TGTGCCAGCAGCGTCCGACAGGGCGGCACAGATACGCAGTATTTT. Its translation: CASSVRQGGTDTQYF.

The chain carries TRBV3-1 (or the pseudogene TRBV3-2) and TRBJ1-3, with D unresolved. The CDR3 is made up of 15 amino acids. Germline CDR1 is LGHDT and CDR2 is YNNKEL (reference sequence). V was trimmed by 1 base and J by 0 bases, leaving 7 bases between them. DNA for the CDR3: TGTGCCAGCAGCCAAGTTCCAGGCTCTGGAAACACCATATATTTT. Its translation is CASSQVPGSGNTIYF.

The CDR3, as DNA: TGTGCCAGCAGTTTCGGGTCGGGAGTTCGTTACACCTTC. Residues: CASSFGSGVRYTF. The chain is built from TRBV12-3 or TRBV12-4 and TRBJ1-2; D gene ambiguous. This CDR3 spans 13 amino acids. The V and J ends lost 3 bases and 11 bases respectively, with 16 bases between them.

This clone was recorded a few times. The rearrangement uses TRBV10-2 and TRBJ1-4; 8 bases map to TRBD1. V trimming: 7 bases; J trimming: 4 bases; junction bases outside the gene matches: 5. This CDR3 region has 14 residues. In germline, CDR1 is WSHSY, CDR2 SAAADI. CDR3 amino acids: CASTGTGNNEKLFF. The CDR3 DNA reads as TGCGCCAGCACCGGGACAGGCAATAATGAAAAACTGTTTTTT.

V is TRBV7-8 and J is TRBJ2-1; the D is unclear. Germline V gene data show CDR1 as SGHVS and CDR2 as FQNEAQ. CDR3 length: 13 amino acids. The V and J ends lost 7 bases and 4 bases respectively, with 11 bases between them. This CDR3 reads CASTGRAYNEQFF. CDR3 nucleotide sequence: TGTGCCAGCACCGGACGGGCGTACAATGAGCAGTTCTTC. Using reference TRBV7-8 and TRBJ2-1 for the parts outside the CDR3, the full variable domain is GAGVSQSPRYKVAKRGQDVALRCDPISGHVSLFWYQQALGQGPEFLTYFQNEAQLDKSGLPSDRFFAERPEGSVSTLKIQRTQQEDSAVYLCASTGRAYNEQFFGPGTRLTVL.

V and J are TRBV19 and TRBJ2-3; D ambiguous. The CDR3 extends over 16 amino acids. Per germline, CDR1 LNHDA and CDR2 SQIVND (reference sequence). The germline V and J ends were trimmed by 3 bases and 4 bases, with 17 bases remaining between them. CDR3 in amino acids: CASSIGTDRPPDTQYF. The CDR3, as DNA: TGTGCCAGTAGTATTGGTACCGATAGACCTCCAGATACGCAGTATTTT.

This chain connects TRBV5-1 to TRBJ2-7; a weak D match, TRBD1 (6 bases). The V end lost 4 bases, the J end lost 5 bases, and 13 bases lay between the germline ends. CDR1 and CDR2 from the germline V gene are SGHRS and YFSETQ. The CDR3 runs 13 residues. CDR3 in amino acids: CASSPGTSDEQYF. The CDR3 DNA is TGCGCCAGCAGCCCCGGGACATCCGACGAGCAGTACTTC.

The rearrangement uses TRBV30 and TRBJ2-1, with 12 bases matching TRBD2. The J segment lost 8 bases and the V segment lost 0 bases, leaving 8 bases of the junction unmatched. This CDR3 comprises 16 residues. Germline CDR1 GTSNPN, CDR2 SVGIG (reference sequence). The CDR3 DNA sequence: TGTGCCTGGAGTGTAGGTCGGACTAGCGGGAAGGATGAGCAGTTCTTC. This gives the protein CAWSVGRTSGKDEQFF.